What follows are 25 T cell receptor beta chains derived from one specimen sequenced in a study of T-cell reconstitution after alpha-beta-depleted transplantation in children. Using unique molecular identifiers, the investigators prepared the TCRbeta library. Via MiXCR, TCRdb re-called the PCR reads, giving one row per CDR3 protein. The sample has about 150,000 distinct CDR3 sequences; around 10% are singletons. The sequencing here drew on PBMCs, taken before TCRalphabeta/CD19-depleted stem cell transplant. Receptor source: a boy aged 2 to 10 with acute myeloid leukemia, due to receive a stem cell transplant.

Regarding this clonotype: Since a much larger clone is just one base distant, this may be a read error. CDR3 amino acids: CSALDGPPTEAFF. The CDR3 DNA reads TGCAGTGCTCTAGACGGGCCCCCCACTGAAGCTTTCTTT. The gene calls are TRBV20-1 and TRBJ1-1; D remains unclear. Germline lookup yields CDR1 DFQATT and CDR2 SNEGSKA (reference sequence). V dropped 5 bases and J dropped 4 bases, with 14 bases sitting between them. There are 13 residues in the CDR3.

At least ten counts were recorded for this clonotype. The chain uses TRBV27 and TRBJ1-2; D unresolved. CDR3 length: 13 amino acids. The germline gives CDR1 MNHEY, CDR2 SMNVEV (reference sequence). V was trimmed by 2 bases and J by 2 bases, leaving 6 bases between them. This CDR3 reads CASSLKGNYGYTF. For the CDR3, the DNA is TGTGCCAGCAGTTTAAAAGGAAACTATGGCTACACCTTC.

The table lists this clonotype with many counts. The chain joins TRBV28 to TRBJ2-2; the match to TRBD2 covers 10 bases. CDR1 is MDHEN and CDR2 is SYDVKM in the germline V gene. Trimming at V came to 6 bases and at J to 3 bases, leaving 7 bases not matched to a gene. This CDR3 contains 16 residues. CDR3 amino acids: CASSRILAGDTGELFF. CDR3 bases: TGTGCCAGCAGCCGAATCCTAGCGGGAGACACCGGGGAGCTGTTTTTT.

This clonotype was picked up many times. V and J are TRBV28 and TRBJ1-6; tentatively, D is TRBD1 (5 bases). The CDR3 covers 15 residues. Germline V CDR1 and CDR2: MDHEN, SYDVKM. Between the trimmed V and J ends, which lost 5 bases and 6 bases, there was a span of 14 bases. CDR3 in DNA: TGTGCCAGCAGTCACGGGGGGGGTGGTAATTCACCCCTCCACTTT. Translation: CASSHGGGGNSPLHF.

This clonotype was detected ten times or more. V and J are TRBV28 and TRBJ1-1; D might be TRBD1 (6 bases). CDR3 size: 13 residues. Per germline, CDR1 MDHEN and CDR2 SYDVKM. Trimming removed 11 bases at V and 1 base at J, with 14 bases between. The CDR3 loop is CACRQASNTEAFF. The CDR3 bases are TGTGCCTGTAGACAGGCCTCGAACACTGAAGCTTTCTTT.

This clonotype has just one count. The chain employs TRBV7-2 and TRBJ2-7; 7 nucleotides line up with TRBD2. CDR3 length equals 14 residues. The trim removed 2 bases at V and 4 bases at J, leaving 5 bases unmatched. The germline V gene encodes CDR1 SGHTA and CDR2 FQGNSA. The DNA of the CDR3 is TGTGCCAGCAGCTTATGGGCTAGCGGATACGAGCAGTACTTC. Protein: CASSLWASGYEQYF.

This clonotype was detected ten times or more. A junction boundary mismatches the germline segment, possibly from a read error. The gene calls are TRBV12-3 or TRBV12-4 and TRBJ2-3; D is unclear. The CDR3 totals 12 residues. The CDR3 here is CASRLEEDTQYF. As DNA, the CDR3 is TGTGCCAGCAGGTTAGAGGAGGATACGCAGTATTTT.

This clonotype was detected ten times or more. The CDR3 bases are TGTGCCAGCAGCTTAGGACTAGCGGGAGGGACCGGGGCCAACGTCCTGACTTTC. Its protein product is CASSLGLAGGTGANVLTF. The rearrangement links TRBV7-6 to TRBJ2-6; 14 bases agree with TRBD2. Per germline, CDR1 SGHVS and CDR2 FNYEAQ. V dropped 1 base and J dropped 4; count of bases not matched to a gene: 3. This CDR3 contains 18 residues.

This clonotype was seen repeatedly, ten times or more. The V call is TRBV5-6, the J call TRBJ2-3; no reliable D call. Germline V CDR1 and CDR2: SGHDT, YYEEEE. The germline V and J ends were trimmed by 1 base and 1 base, with 4 bases remaining between them. The CDR3 sequence is 13 residues long. The CDR3, as DNA: TGTGCCAGCAGCTTGCAGGGCACAGATACGCAGTATTTT. Encoded protein: CASSLQGTDTQYF.

This clonotype has ten or more counts. The chain joins TRBV15 to TRBJ2-1, with 7 bases fitting TRBD1. The germline CDR1 and CDR2 sequences are LNHNV and YYDKDF (reference sequence). This CDR3 spans 16 amino acids. V was clipped by 1 base and J by 3 bases; unmatched bases: 6. Here the CDR3 DNA reads TGTGCCACCAGCAGAGTAGGGACAGCGGACTACAATGAGCAGTTCTTC. Translating it yields CATSRVGTADYNEQFF. The full variable domain, rest sourced from reference TRBV15 and TRBJ2-1, is DAMVIQNPRYQVTQFGKPVTLSCSQTLNHNVMYWYQQKSSQAPKLLFHYYDKDFNNEADTPDNFQSRRPNTSFCFLDIRSPGLGDTAMYLCATSRVGTADYNEQFFGPGTRLTVL.

The chain has TRBV12-3 or TRBV12-4 and TRBJ2-1; 15 bases match TRBD2. Trimming took 2 bases from V and 9 from J; bases not matched to a gene: 14. The length of the CDR3 is 19 residues. CDR3 sequence (DNA): TGTGCCAGCAGTTTAAGCCGAGGGACTAGCGGGGGGACGAGGGGTGAGCAGTTCTTC. It is translated as CASSLSRGTSGGTRGEQFF.

This clonotype was counted ten times or more. CDR3 protein: CASSFPAAWTTEAFF. The CDR3 nucleotides read TGTGCCAGCAGCTTTCCGGCAGCTTGGACCACTGAAGCTTTCTTT. The genes are TRBV11-2 and TRBJ1-1; no firm D call. The ends were cut back, 3 bases at V and 4 bases at J, with 15 bases in the middle. Germline V lookup: CDR1 SGHAT, CDR2 FQNNGV. This CDR3 is 15 amino acids long. Full variable domain (outside the CDR3, taken from reference TRBV11-2 and TRBJ1-1): EAGVAQSPRYKIIEKRQSVAFWCNPISGHATLYWYQQILGQGPKLLIQFQNNGVVDDSQLPKDRFSAERLKGVDSTLKIQPAKLEDSAVYLCASSFPAAWTTEAFFGQGTRLTVV.

This clonotype occurred many times. This chain connects TRBV3-1 to TRBJ2-2; D uncertain. V was cut by 3 bases and J by 4 bases, with 9 bases left in between. This CDR3 region has 14 residues. Germline assignment: CDR1 LGHDT and CDR2 YNNKEL (reference sequence). CDR3 protein: CASSQDRSTGELFF. CDR3 coding DNA: TGTGCCAGCAGCCAGGACCGATCCACCGGGGAGCTGTTTTTT. Together with reference TRBV3-1 and TRBJ2-2, the CDR3 gives the full variable domain: DTAVSQTPKYLVTQMGNDKSIKCEQNLGHDTMYWYKQDSKKFLKIMFSYNNKELIINETVPNRFSPKSPDKAHLNLHINSLELGDSAVYFCASSQDRSTGELFFGEGSRLTVL.

In this sample, this clonotype turned up many times. CDR3 DNA sequence: TGTGCCAGCAGTCCGAGACAGGCACGGGATGAGCAGTTCTTC. Residues: CASSPRQARDEQFF. This rearrangement joins TRBV12-3 or TRBV12-4 to TRBJ2-1, with D perhaps TRBD1 (6 bases). The CDR3 loop spans 14 amino acids. V was cut by 5 bases and J by 8 bases, with 16 bases left in between.

This clonotype was detected ten times or more. This chain joins TRBV20-1 and TRBJ2-1, with D unresolved. CDR3 size: 15 residues. Trimming cost V 0 bases and J 4 bases, with 13 bases left between them. The germline CDR1 and CDR2 sequences are DFQATT and SNEGSKA (reference sequence). CDR3 coding DNA: TGCAGTGCTAGAGATCGCCTAGACCCGTACAATGAGCAGTTCTTC. Its translation is CSARDRLDPYNEQFF.

This clonotype came up many times. The genes are TRBV7-9 and TRBJ1-1; 8 bases align to TRBD1. Germline CDR1 is SEHNR and CDR2 is FQNEAQ (reference sequence). The CDR3 length is 14 residues. Germline trimming cut 5 bases from V and 5 bases from J; bases unmatched to any gene: 7. The CDR3 nucleotides read TGTGCCAGCAGCGTACAGGGGGTTGGTACTGAAGCTTTCTTT. This translates into CASSVQGVGTEAFF.

The genes are TRBV19 and TRBJ2-5; the D is unclear. Trimming removed 5 bases at V and 1 base at J, with 11 bases between. CDR1 and CDR2 from the germline V gene are LNHDA and SQIVND (reference sequence). This CDR3 comprises 14 residues. The CDR3 DNA follows: TGTGCCAGTAGTTTTGGCGGAGTCCAAGAGACCCAGTACTTC. Translation gives CASSFGGVQETQYF.

The chain couples TRBV19 to TRBJ2-1; D might be TRBD1 (6 bases). The germline gives CDR1 LNHDA, CDR2 SQIVND (reference sequence). Trimming left V 5 bases short and J 11 bases short, with 19 bases between. There are 14 residues in the CDR3. The CDR3 is CASSFGYNRVKQFF. CDR3 in DNA: TGTGCCAGTAGTTTTGGTTATAACAGGGTAAAGCAGTTCTTC. The full variable domain, in which reference TRBV19 and TRBJ2-1 provide the parts outside the CDR3, is DGGITQSPKYLFRKEGQNVTLSCEQNLNHDAMYWYRQDPGQGLRLIYYSQIVNDFQKGDIAEGYSVSREKKESFPLTVTSAQKNPTAFYLCASSFGYNRVKQFFGPGTRLTVL.

V gene TRBV2 combines with J gene TRBJ2-3; TRBD2 matches at 10 bases. The V and J ends lost 5 bases and 6 bases, in that order; junction bases with no gene match: 17. CDR3 length: 18 amino acids. CDR1 and CDR2 from the germline V gene are SNHLY and FYNNEI. CDR3 DNA: TGTGCCAGCAGTTCTAACATCCTTAGCGGGGGGCCCGCGGATACGCAGTATTTT. Protein product: CASSSNILSGGPADTQYF. Complete variable domain (other parts from reference TRBV2 and TRBJ2-3): EPEVTQTPSHQVTQMGQEVILRCVPISNHLYFYWYRQILGQKVEFLVSFYNNEISEKSEIFDDQFSVERPDGSNFTLKIRSTKLEDSAMYFCASSSNILSGGPADTQYFGPGTRLTVL.

This clonotype was recorded at least ten times. J is TRBJ1-1 and V is TRBV5-1; D not certain. The germline V gene encodes CDR1 SGHRS and CDR2 YFSETQ. This CDR3 is built from 17 residues. Trimming pared 0 bases from V and 1 base from J, leaving 16 bases between. CDR3 nucleotide sequence: TGCGCCAGCAGCTTGGAACAGCCCGCGCACGGGAACACTGAAGCTTTCTTT. Amino acids: CASSLEQPAHGNTEAFF.

This clonotype has a count of ten or more. CDR3 bases: TGTGCCAGCAGCTTTCCGGGACAGGGGAGAAATGAGCAGTTCTTC. It translates to CASSFPGQGRNEQFF. This chain uses TRBV3-1 with TRBJ2-1; TRBD1 agrees at 10 bases. Germline CDR1 and CDR2: LGHDT and YNNKEL (reference sequence). This CDR3 spans 15 amino acids. Germline trimming cut 5 bases from V and 7 bases from J; bases unmatched to any gene: 8.

This clonotype was counted ten times or more. This chain joins TRBV20-1 and TRBJ1-4; a weak D match, TRBD1 (5 bases). V gave up 6 bases and J gave up 5 bases, with 7 bases separating them. This CDR3 contains 11 residues. Germline CDR1 reads DFQATT; CDR2 reads SNEGSKA (reference sequence). Here the CDR3 reads CSAQENEKLFF. CDR3 nucleotides: TGCAGTGCACAGGAGAATGAAAAACTGTTTTTT.

This clonotype was observed many times. The rearrangement joins TRBV12-3 or TRBV12-4 to TRBJ2-1; possibly TRBD1 for D (6 bases). The CDR3 runs 17 residues. Trimming removed 2 bases from V and 4 bases from J, with 18 bases in between. The CDR3 reads CASSLIIGTRGYNEQFF. The CDR3, as DNA: TGTGCCAGCAGTTTAATCATCGGGACAAGGGGATACAATGAGCAGTTCTTC.

This clonotype was seen more than once but under ten times. A much larger clone lies a single base off, so this may be a read error. The V and J genes are TRBV20-1 and TRBJ1-2, with 8 nucleotides matching TRBD1. CDR1 is DFQATT, CDR2 SNEGSKA, per germline (reference sequence). This CDR3 contains 17 residues. CDR3 bases: TGCTGTGCTAGACCCTGGGTAACAGGGGGGGTGAAAGGAGACTACACCTTC. Translated: CCARPWVTGGVKGDYTF.

This clonotype was picked up a small number of times. J is TRBJ2-1 and V is TRBV20-1; the match to TRBD2 covers 9 bases. CDR3 length: 16 amino acids. After removal of 3 bases from V and 4 bases from J, the junction contained 10 bases not matched to a gene. In germline, CDR1 is DFQATT, CDR2 SNEGSKA (reference sequence). The CDR3 reads CSASLASGEPYNEQFF. CDR3 bases: TGCAGTGCTAGTTTGGCTAGCGGGGAACCTTACAATGAGCAGTTCTTC.